This TCR beta chain was found in a study of blood T cell repertoires in COVID-19. About the study: Samples of COVID-19 (acute and convalescent) were obtained from the United States, Italy and Spain. T cells, B-cell-depleted T cells, or PBMCs provided the cDNA or gDNA that served as material.

The V end lost 4 bases, the J end lost 0 bases, and 13 bases lay between the germline ends. Germline lookup yields CDR1 SGHTA and CDR2 FQGNSA. The CDR3 totals 16 residues. The data were produced by immunoSEQ multiplex PCR, yet TCRdb's version contains in-frame clones alone and is incomplete. The sample records about 330,000 clones, around 87% being singletons. This TCR came from a woman aged 25 to 39 who had recovered from COVID-19. Sequencing used PBMCs or T cells enriched from blood (not recorded which). The chain has TRBV7-2 and TRBJ1-5; D gene ambiguous. The CDR3 loop reads CASSSLSAVSNQPQHF. CDR3 DNA sequence: TGTGCCAGCAGCTCCTTATCGGCGGTTAGCAATCAGCCCCAGCATTTT.